The source of this T cell receptor (beta chain) is a study of Tregs in tolerant kidney transplant recipients. Overall study results and limits: Nucleotide sequences could not be compared across some patients' samples due to primer changes. Validation in larger populations is needed because few patients were studied. Tregs expanded with activated donor B cells seemed most donor-specific.

In regard to this clone: Its antigen is currently unknown.

Only in-frame clones appear in the TCRdb table, and some are missing; sequencing was by immunoSEQ multiplex PCR. The data show about 55,000 clones, with around 93% seen just once and roughly 15% held by the top ten. This CDR3 is 16 amino acids long. The germline V gene has CDR1 LNHNV and CDR2 YYDKDF (reference sequence). The V and J ends lost 5 bases and 7 bases, in that order; junction bases with no gene match: 9. Mixed chimerism was transient after nonmyeloablative marrow transplants from related graft donors. CD4+CD25+CD127- Tregs, CD4+CD25- non-Tregs, CD4 and CD8 cells were sorted. The chain combines TRBV15 with TRBJ2-1; 12 bases map to TRBD2. The sample here was CD8+ T cells from blood (PBMCs), taken 24 months after the transplant. This clonotype was sampled from a human patient who received a combined kidney and bone marrow transplant. Some T cells may originate from the graft donor. CDR3: CATSALGTSGLNEQFF. CDR3 nucleotides: TGTGCCACCAGCGCACTCGGGACTAGCGGGTTAAATGAGCAGTTCTTC.